The 7 T cell receptor beta chains given below trace back to one sample, sequenced in a study of cytomegalovirus exposure and HLA in healthy donors listed by TCRdb under 2017. Libraries were built with the immunoSEQ multiplex PCR assay. For the multiplex PCR, a mixture combining 60 forward primers for TCR Vbeta segments and 13 reverse primers for TCR Jbeta segments was used. TCRdb retrieved this table from immuneACCESS and kept in-frame rearrangements only. Not all clones are present; in checked studies, unresolved V genes account for under half, and no reason is known for the remainder. Counted in this sample were roughly 150,000 clones; around 75% of them appeared once. 2.5% to 3% of the sample rests with the top ten. Sequencing was performed on PBMCs. Every receptor here comes from a woman aged 45-65 years in good health and CMV-seropositive.

This chain uses TRBV6-1 with TRBJ1-5, with D perhaps matching TRBD1 (5 bases). V gave up 8 bases and J gave up 0 bases, with 11 bases separating them. There are 14 residues in the CDR3. Germline V gene sequence: CDR1 MNHNS, CDR2 SASEGT. In nucleotides, the CDR3 is TGTGCCAGCGGACGACAGAATAGCAATCAGCCCCAGCATTTT. Translating it yields CASGRQNSNQPQHF.

Concerning this clone itself: One junction end does not reproduce the germline sequence, and a read error may be involved. Written as DNA, the CDR3 is TGTGCCAGCAGTACTCCCTCCTATAATTCCCCCCTCCACTTT. It translates to CASSTPSYNSPLHF. The gene calls are TRBV6-6 and TRBJ1-6; D not resolved. The germline V gene encodes CDR1 MNHNY and CDR2 SVGAGI (reference sequence). The CDR3 runs 14 residues.

The chain recombines TRBV27 with TRBJ2-7, with TRBD2 matching over 7 bases. Trimming cost V 2 bases and J 4 bases; bases outside gene matches: 8. The germline CDR1 and CDR2 sequences are MNHEY and SMNVEV (reference sequence). There are 15 residues in the CDR3. In DNA form, the CDR3 reads TGTGCCAGCAGTTTAACCGAGCGGGGACCTTACGAGCAGTACTTC. Its protein product is CASSLTERGPYEQYF.

The chain is built from TRBV19 and TRBJ2-2, with D possibly being TRBD2 (6 bases). The germline V and J ends were trimmed by 6 bases and 0 bases, with 8 bases remaining between them. CDR1 is LNHDA, CDR2 SQIVND, per germline (reference sequence). The CDR3 is 14 amino acids. The CDR3 spells CASRGLSNTGELFF. The CDR3 DNA reads as TGTGCCAGTAGGGGACTTTCGAACACCGGGGAGCTGTTTTTT.

This rearrangement joins TRBV7-8 to TRBJ1-5; D is ambiguous. V was cut by 2 bases and J by 6 bases, with 8 bases left in between. The CDR3 runs 13 residues. Germline assignment: CDR1 SGHVS and CDR2 FQNEAQ. CDR3 DNA sequence: TGTGCCAGCAGCTTACGGGAGGGTCAGCCCCAGCATTTT. Encoded protein: CASSLREGQPQHF.

The chain combines TRBV6-6 with TRBJ2-1, with TRBD2 as a possible D gene (5 bases). The V end was cut by 5 bases, the J end by 9 bases, with 11 bases between. The CDR3 loop spans 12 amino acids. Germline-derived CDR1 and CDR2 are MNHNY and SVGAGI (reference sequence). For the CDR3, the DNA is TGTGCCAGCAGTACACATGGAGGTGAGCAGTTCTTC. Translation: CASSTHGGEQFF.

This sequence joins TRBV5-1 and TRBJ1-6; D remains ambiguous. The germline gives CDR1 SGHRS, CDR2 YFSETQ. There are 13 residues in the CDR3. V lost 0 bases, J lost 6 bases, and 4 bases lay in between. The chain's CDR3 is CASSLDSNSPLHF. CDR3 coding DNA: TGCGCCAGCAGCTTGGACTCTAATTCACCCCTCCACTTT.